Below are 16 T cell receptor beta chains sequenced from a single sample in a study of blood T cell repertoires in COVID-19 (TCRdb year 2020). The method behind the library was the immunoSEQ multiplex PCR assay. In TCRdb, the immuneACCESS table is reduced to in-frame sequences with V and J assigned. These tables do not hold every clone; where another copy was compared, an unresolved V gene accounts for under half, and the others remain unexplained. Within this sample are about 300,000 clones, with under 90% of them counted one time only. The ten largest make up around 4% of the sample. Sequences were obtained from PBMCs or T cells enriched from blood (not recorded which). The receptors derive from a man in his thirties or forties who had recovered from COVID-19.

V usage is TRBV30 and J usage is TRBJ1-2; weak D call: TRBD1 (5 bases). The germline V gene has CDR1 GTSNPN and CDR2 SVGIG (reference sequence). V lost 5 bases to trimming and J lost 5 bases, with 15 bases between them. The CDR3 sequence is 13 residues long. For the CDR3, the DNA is TGTGCCTGGGATAAGGGGATTTCATATGGCTACACCTTC. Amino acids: CAWDKGISYGYTF.

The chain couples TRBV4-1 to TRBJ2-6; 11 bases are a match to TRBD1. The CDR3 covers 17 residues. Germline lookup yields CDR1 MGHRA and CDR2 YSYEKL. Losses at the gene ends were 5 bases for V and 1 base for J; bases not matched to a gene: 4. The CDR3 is CASSSGTGGSGANVLTF. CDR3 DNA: TGCGCCAGCAGCTCAGGGACAGGGGGTTCTGGGGCCAACGTCCTGACTTTC.

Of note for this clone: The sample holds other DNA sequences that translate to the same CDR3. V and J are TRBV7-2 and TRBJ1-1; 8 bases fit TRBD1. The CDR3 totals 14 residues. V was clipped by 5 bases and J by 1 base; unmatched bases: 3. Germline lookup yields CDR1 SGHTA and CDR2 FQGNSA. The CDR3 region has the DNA TGTGCCAGCAGCCTGGACAGGGCGAACACTGAAGCTTTCTTT. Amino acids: CASSLDRANTEAFF.

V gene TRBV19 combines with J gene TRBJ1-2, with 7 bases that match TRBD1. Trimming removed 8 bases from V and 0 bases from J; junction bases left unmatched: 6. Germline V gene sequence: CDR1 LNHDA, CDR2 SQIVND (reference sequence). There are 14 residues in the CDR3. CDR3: CASEGAASNYGYTF. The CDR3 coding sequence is TGTGCCAGTGAGGGGGCAGCTTCTAACTATGGCTACACCTTC.

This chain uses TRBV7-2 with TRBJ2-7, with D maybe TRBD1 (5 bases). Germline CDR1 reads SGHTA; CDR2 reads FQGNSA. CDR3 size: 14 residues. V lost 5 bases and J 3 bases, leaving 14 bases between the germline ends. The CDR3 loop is CASSLQGRNYEQYF. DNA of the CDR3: TGTGCCAGCAGCCTTCAGGGTCGAAACTACGAGCAGTACTTC.

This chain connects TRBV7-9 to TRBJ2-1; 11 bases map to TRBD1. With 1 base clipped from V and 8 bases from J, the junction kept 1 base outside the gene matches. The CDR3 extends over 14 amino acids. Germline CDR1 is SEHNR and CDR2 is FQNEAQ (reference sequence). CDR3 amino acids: CASSLGTGGDEQFF. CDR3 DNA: TGTGCCAGCAGCTTAGGGACAGGGGGCGATGAGCAGTTCTTC.

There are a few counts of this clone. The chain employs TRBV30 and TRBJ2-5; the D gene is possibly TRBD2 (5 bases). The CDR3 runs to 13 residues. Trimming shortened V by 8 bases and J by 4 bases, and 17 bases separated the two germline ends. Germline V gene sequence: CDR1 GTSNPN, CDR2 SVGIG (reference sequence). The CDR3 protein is CARAVLPRETQYF. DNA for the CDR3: TGTGCCAGAGCGGTTTTGCCCCGAGAGACCCAGTACTTC.

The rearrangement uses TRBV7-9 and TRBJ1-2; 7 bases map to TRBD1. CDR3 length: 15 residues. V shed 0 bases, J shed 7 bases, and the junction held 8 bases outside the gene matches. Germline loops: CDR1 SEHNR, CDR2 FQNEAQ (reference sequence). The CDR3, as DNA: TGTGCCAGCAGCTTAGCCCTAGACAGGGAGGCTGGCTACACCTTC. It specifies CASSLALDREAGYTF.

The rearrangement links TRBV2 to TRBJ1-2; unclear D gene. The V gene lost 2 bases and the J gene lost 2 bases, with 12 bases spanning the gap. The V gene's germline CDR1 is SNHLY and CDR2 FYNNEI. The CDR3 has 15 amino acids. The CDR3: CASSERAGGNYGYTF. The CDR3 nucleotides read TGTGCCAGCAGTGAACGTGCAGGTGGGAACTATGGCTACACCTTC.

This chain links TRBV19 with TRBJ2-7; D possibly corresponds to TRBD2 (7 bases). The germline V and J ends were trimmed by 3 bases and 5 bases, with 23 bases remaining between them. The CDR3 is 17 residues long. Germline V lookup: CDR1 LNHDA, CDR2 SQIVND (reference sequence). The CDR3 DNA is TGTGCCAGTAGTATCGAGGGGGGGACATCGGGGATGGACGAGCAGTACTTC. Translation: CASSIEGGTSGMDEQYF.

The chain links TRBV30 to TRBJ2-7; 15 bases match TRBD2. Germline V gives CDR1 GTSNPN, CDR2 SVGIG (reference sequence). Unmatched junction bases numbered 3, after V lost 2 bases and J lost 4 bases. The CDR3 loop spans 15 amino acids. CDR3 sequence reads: CAWSRGTSGRYEQYF. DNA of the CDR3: TGTGCCTGGAGTAGAGGGACTAGCGGGAGGTACGAGCAGTACTTC.

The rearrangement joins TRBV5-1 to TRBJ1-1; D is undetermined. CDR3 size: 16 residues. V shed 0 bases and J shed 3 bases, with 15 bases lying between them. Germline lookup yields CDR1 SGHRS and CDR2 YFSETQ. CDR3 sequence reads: CASSLAGLAVYTEAFF. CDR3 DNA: TGCGCCAGCAGCTTGGCGGGATTGGCGGTATACACTGAAGCTTTCTTT.

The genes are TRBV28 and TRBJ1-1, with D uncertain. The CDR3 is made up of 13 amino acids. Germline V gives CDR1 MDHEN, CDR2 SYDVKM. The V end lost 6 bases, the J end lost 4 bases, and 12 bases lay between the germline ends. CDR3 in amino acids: CASREQQITEAFF. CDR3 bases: TGTGCCAGCAGGGAACAGCAGATCACTGAAGCTTTCTTT.

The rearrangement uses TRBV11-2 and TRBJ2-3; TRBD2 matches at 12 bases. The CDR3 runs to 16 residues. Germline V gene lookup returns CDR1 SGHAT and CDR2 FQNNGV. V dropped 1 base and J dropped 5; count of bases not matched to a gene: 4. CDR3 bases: TGTGCCAGCAGCTTAGCTAGCGGGAGGGCCGGAGATACGCAGTATTTT. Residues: CASSLASGRAGDTQYF.

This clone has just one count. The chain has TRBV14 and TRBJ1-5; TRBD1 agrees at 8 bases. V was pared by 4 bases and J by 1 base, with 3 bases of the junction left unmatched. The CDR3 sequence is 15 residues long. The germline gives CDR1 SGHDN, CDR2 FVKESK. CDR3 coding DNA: TGTGCCAGCAGCCTGCAGGGGGCAAGCAATCAGCCCCAGCATTTT. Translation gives CASSLQGASNQPQHF.

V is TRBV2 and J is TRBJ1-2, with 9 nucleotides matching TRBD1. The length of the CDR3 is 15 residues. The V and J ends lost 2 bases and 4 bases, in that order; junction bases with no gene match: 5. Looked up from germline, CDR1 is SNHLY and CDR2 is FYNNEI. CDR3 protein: CASSERTGEGYGYTF. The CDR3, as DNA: TGTGCCAGCAGTGAACGGACAGGGGAGGGCTATGGCTACACCTTC.